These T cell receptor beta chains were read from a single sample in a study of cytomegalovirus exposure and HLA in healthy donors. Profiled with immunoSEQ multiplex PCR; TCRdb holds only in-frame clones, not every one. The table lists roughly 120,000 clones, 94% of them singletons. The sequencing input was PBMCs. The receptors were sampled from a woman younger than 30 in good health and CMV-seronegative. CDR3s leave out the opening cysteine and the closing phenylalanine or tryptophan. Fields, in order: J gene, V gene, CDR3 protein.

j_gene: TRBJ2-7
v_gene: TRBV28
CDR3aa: ASTTHRDEQY

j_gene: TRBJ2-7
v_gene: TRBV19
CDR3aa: ASSIRTRGYEQY

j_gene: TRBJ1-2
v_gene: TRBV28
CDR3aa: ASSPADQQGGKNGYT

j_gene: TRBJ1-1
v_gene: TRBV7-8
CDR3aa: ASSLARKQLAVNTEAF

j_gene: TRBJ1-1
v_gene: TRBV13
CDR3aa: ASSQTGGKNTEAF

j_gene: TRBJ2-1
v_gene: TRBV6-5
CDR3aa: ASSLELAVYNEQF

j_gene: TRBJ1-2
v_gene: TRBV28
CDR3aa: ASSSLIIRQGQGSRDSDYGYT

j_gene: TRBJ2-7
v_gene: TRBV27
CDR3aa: ASREQGQMTYEQY

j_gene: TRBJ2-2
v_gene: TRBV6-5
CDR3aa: ASSYSSGPGELF

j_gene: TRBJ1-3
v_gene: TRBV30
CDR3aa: AWSAIPGQDYSGNTIY

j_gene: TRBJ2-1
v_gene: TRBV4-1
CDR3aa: ASSQGALYNEQF

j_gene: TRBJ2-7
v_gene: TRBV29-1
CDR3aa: SVRAGAGYEQY

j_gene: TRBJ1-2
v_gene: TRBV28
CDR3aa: ASSLYRQNPNYGYT

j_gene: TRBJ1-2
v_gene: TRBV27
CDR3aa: ASSSPDRD

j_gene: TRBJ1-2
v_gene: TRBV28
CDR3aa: ASSLTGPNYGYT

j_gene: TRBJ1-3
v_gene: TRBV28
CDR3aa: ASSSLWTGAGNTIY

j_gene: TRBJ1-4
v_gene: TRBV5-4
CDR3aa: ASSLGQGHEKLF

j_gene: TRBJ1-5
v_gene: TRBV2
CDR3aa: ASSLLLISNQPQH

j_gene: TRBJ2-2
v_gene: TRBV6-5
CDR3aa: ASSYSGTGVPGELF